The 10 T cell receptor beta chains below were found in one sample sequenced in a study of T-cell memory formation after mild COVID-19. MiXCR was run by TCRdb on the 5' RACE reads, yielding one entry per CDR3 protein. The sample records 250,000 to 350,000 distinct CDR3 sequences, less than 20% being singletons. The material sequenced was PBMCs or a T cell subset sorted from them (not recorded which). Every receptor here comes from a man aged 18 to 35 who had mild COVID-19 (a few samples of this study predate the infection). Cell type and time point are not known.

This chain links TRBV5-6 with TRBJ2-7; no definite D call. Germline CDR1 and CDR2: SGHDT and YYEEEE. The CDR3 covers 13 residues. Trimming left V 4 bases short and J 2 bases short, with 10 bases between. CDR3 DNA sequence: TGTGCCAGCAGCCCCGGGTCCCCCTACGAGCAGTACTTC. Amino acids: CASSPGSPYEQYF.

This clonotype has just a few counts. J is TRBJ1-2 and V is TRBV28; possible D gene TRBD1, 5 bases. Germline V CDR1 and CDR2: MDHEN, SYDVKM. The V end was cut by 6 bases, the J end by 5 bases, with 10 bases between. The CDR3 length is 12 residues. The CDR3 spells CASSSRQYGYTF. CDR3 DNA sequence: TGTGCCAGCAGCTCTAGACAGTATGGCTACACCTTC.

This clonotype was seen only a few times. The J gene is TRBJ2-3, the V gene TRBV5-1, with no clear D. Trimming removed 2 bases from V and 0 bases from J, with 13 bases in between. There are 16 residues in the CDR3. Germline CDR1 SGHRS, CDR2 YFSETQ. In nucleotides, the CDR3 is TGCGCCAGCAGCTTCAGTGGCCGATCTAGCACAGATACGCAGTATTTT. This codes for CASSFSGRSSTDTQYF.

The chain couples TRBV12-3 or TRBV12-4 to TRBJ2-2; 10 nucleotides agree with TRBD1. The CDR3 is 14 amino acids. V was clipped by 8 bases and J by 6 bases; unmatched bases: 6. In DNA form, the CDR3 reads TGTGCCAGCGGCCCGACAGGGGGCGCCGGGGAGCTGTTTTTT. It yields the protein CASGPTGGAGELFF.

J is TRBJ2-3 and V is TRBV5-1, with TRBD2 matching 9 bases. The CDR3 covers 15 residues. CDR1 is SGHRS, CDR2 YFSETQ, per germline. The ends lost 4 bases at V and 1 base at J; junction bases unmatched: 4. The CDR3: CASSRQRGGTDTQYF. CDR3 in DNA: TGCGCCAGCAGCCGTCAGCGGGGGGGCACAGATACGCAGTATTTT.

The chain links TRBV6-2 or TRBV6-3 to TRBJ2-5, with TRBD2 matching over 14 bases. The germline gives CDR1 MNHEY, CDR2 SVGEGT. V shed 6 bases, J shed 4 bases, and the junction held 7 bases outside the gene matches. This CDR3 is 16 amino acids long. The CDR3 bases are TGTGCCAGCAGGCGGACTAGCGGGGGGATAGGAGAGACCCAGTACTTC. This gives the protein CASRRTSGGIGETQYF.

This clonotype appeared a few times. The chain is built from TRBV5-1 and TRBJ1-2, with TRBD1 matching 8 bases. Germline trimming cut 4 bases from V and 0 bases from J; bases unmatched to any gene: 5. Germline CDR1 SGHRS, CDR2 YFSETQ. The CDR3 has 15 amino acids. The CDR3 region is CASSGSTGANYGYTF. As DNA, the CDR3 is TGCGCCAGCAGCGGTTCGACAGGGGCTAACTATGGCTACACCTTC.

This clonotype was counted a single time. The chain combines TRBV6-2 or TRBV6-3 with TRBJ1-1, with D possibly matching TRBD1 (5 bases). Germline-derived CDR1 and CDR2 are MNHEY and SVGEGT. V was pared by 5 bases and J by 9 bases, with 16 bases between. CDR3 length: 13 amino acids. DNA of the CDR3: TGTGCCAGCAGTACCAGCGCGGGACGGAAAGCTTTCTTT. Encoded protein: CASSTSAGRKAFF.

This clonotype was recorded a few times. The V gene is TRBV7-9, the J gene TRBJ1-4; tentative D call: TRBD1 (6 bases). From germline, CDR1 is SEHNR and CDR2 FQNEAQ (reference sequence). V lost 6 bases and J 0 bases, leaving 8 bases between the germline ends. The CDR3 loop spans 14 amino acids. In DNA, the CDR3 is TGTGCCAGCAGTCGGGACACAACTAATGAAAAACTGTTTTTT. It encodes CASSRDTTNEKLFF.

The chain is built from TRBV21-1 and TRBJ2-7; the DNA was not compared with TRBD1, the D call given in the table. TRBV21-1 is reported as a pseudogene. The CDR3 spans 14 residues. CDR3 sequence (DNA): TGTGCCAGCAGCAAAGGAAAGCGGCGCGGCGAGCAGTACTTC. This translates into CASSKGKRRGEQYF.